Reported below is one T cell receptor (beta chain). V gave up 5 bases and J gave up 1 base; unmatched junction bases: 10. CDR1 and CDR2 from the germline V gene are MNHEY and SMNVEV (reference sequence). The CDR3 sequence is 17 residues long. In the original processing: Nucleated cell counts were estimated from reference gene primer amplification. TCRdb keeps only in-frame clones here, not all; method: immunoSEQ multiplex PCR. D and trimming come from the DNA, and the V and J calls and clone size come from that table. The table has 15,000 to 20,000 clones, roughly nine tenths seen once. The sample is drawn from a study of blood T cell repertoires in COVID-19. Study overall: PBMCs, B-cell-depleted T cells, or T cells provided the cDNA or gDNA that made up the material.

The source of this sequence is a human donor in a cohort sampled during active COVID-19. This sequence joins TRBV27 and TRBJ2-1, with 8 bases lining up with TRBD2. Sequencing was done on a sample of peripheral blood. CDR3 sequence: CASSTIVSGDSYNEQFF. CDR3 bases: TGTGCCAGCAGTACTATCGTTAGCGGGGATTCCTACAATGAGCAGTTCTTC.